Below are 32 T cell receptor beta chains sequenced from a single sample in a study of shared clonotypes between healthy human individuals. TCRdb keeps only in-frame clones here, not all; method: immunoSEQ multiplex PCR. The repertoire consists of some 2,000,000 clones, with about 94% occurring once and the leading ten covering about 1.1%. It was CD45RO-negative cells, positively selected for CCR7, that made up naive CD8 cells, with terminally differentiated effector memory CD45RA+ cells excluded. Sequences were obtained from naive CD8+ T cells sorted from blood. The receptors shown here come from a man between 18 and 29 years old in good health.

The chain carries TRBV18 and TRBJ2-7; perhaps D is TRBD1 or TRBD2 (5 bases each). The V end was cut by 6 bases, the J end by 7 bases, with 13 bases between. This CDR3 has 12 amino acids. Germline CDR1 is KGHSH and CDR2 is LQKENI. CDR3 DNA: TGTGCCAGCTCGGGGGATAGAGTGGAGCAGTACTTC. Its translation: CASSGDRVEQYF. Variable domain in full (rest from reference TRBV18 and TRBJ2-7): NAGVMQNPRHLVRRRGQEARLRCSPMKGHSHVYWYRQLPEEGLKFMVYLQKENIIDESGMPKERFSAEFPKEGPSILRIQQVVRGDSAAYFCASSGDRVEQYFGPGTRLTVT.

In DNA form, the CDR3 reads TGTGCCAGCAGTCCCCTCCATGGTGGGGAGCAGTACTTC. Its translation is CASSPLHGGEQYF. The V call is TRBV6-5, the J call TRBJ2-7; unclear D gene. The CDR3 is made up of 13 amino acids. Germline CDR1 is MNHEY and CDR2 is SVGAGI. Trimming took 5 bases from V and 7 from J, leaving 15 bases between them.

About this clone itself: The same CDR3 is also encoded by other DNA sequences in this sample. The V call is TRBV7-9, the J call TRBJ2-3; D possibly corresponds to TRBD1 (5 bases). This CDR3 comprises 15 residues. Trimming pared 1 base from V and 2 bases from J, leaving 10 bases between. Germline V lookup: CDR1 SEHNR, CDR2 FQNEAQ (reference sequence). The CDR3 DNA reads as TGTGCCAGCAGCTTAGTTCAGGGCCTCACAGATACGCAGTATTTT. Protein sequence: CASSLVQGLTDTQYF.

The rearrangement joins TRBV27 to TRBJ1-2; D gene ambiguous. V was pared by 4 bases and J by 4 bases, with 16 bases between. This CDR3 region has 15 residues. Germline CDR1 is MNHEY and CDR2 is SMNVEV (reference sequence). The CDR3 DNA reads as TGTGCCAGCAGTTCTCTAGGAGACCCTAGCTATGGCTACACCTTC. This sequence encodes CASSSLGDPSYGYTF.

This clone was found once. The chain joins TRBV9 to TRBJ2-1, with 9 positions matching TRBD2. The CDR3 loop spans 15 amino acids. CDR1 and CDR2 from the germline V gene are SGDLS and YYNGEE. The V and J ends lost 1 base and 8 bases, in that order; junction bases with no gene match: 7. CDR3 residues: CASSVLAGLSDEQFF. The CDR3 coding sequence is TGTGCCAGCAGCGTACTAGCGGGACTTAGCGATGAGCAGTTCTTC.

The chain couples TRBV5-8 to TRBJ1-4; TRBD1 might be the D (6 bases). The CDR3 runs 17 residues. The V end was cut by 4 bases, the J end by 0 bases, with 16 bases between. Germline CDR1 reads SGHTS; CDR2 reads YDEGEE. The DNA of the CDR3 is TGTGCCAGCAGCCCATTCACCGGGACAACAACTAATGAAAAACTGTTTTTT. Its protein is CASSPFTGTTTNEKLFF.

The chain combines TRBV7-8 with TRBJ2-6; no reliable D call. This CDR3 is built from 15 residues. V lost 3 bases, J lost 0 bases, and 6 bases lay in between. The germline V gene has CDR1 SGHVS and CDR2 FQNEAQ. CDR3 DNA: TGTGCCAGCAGCTTCGATCCCTCTGGGGCCAACGTCCTGACTTTC. It encodes CASSFDPSGANVLTF.

The CDR3 DNA reads as TGTGCCAGCAGCTTTGGGCCAAACAATGAGCAGTTCTTC. Protein: CASSFGPNNEQFF. The chain links TRBV7-9 to TRBJ2-1; no reliable D call. Per germline, CDR1 SEHNR and CDR2 FQNEAQ (reference sequence). The CDR3 extends over 13 amino acids. V gave up 3 bases and J gave up 5 bases, with 8 bases separating them.

A word on this clone: At the DNA level, this CDR3 is encoded by other sequences in the same sample as well. V gene TRBV9 combines with J gene TRBJ1-1; D perhaps matches TRBD1 (6 bases). There are 14 residues in the CDR3. CDR1 SGDLS and CDR2 YYNGEE come from the germline V gene. V lost 3 bases and J lost 1, with 10 bases in between. CDR3 loop: CASSAGQSNTEAFF. CDR3 nucleotides: TGTGCCAGCAGCGCAGGACAGTCGAACACTGAAGCTTTCTTT.

This chain uses TRBV7-6 with TRBJ2-2; possible D gene TRBD2, 6 bases. Trimming stripped 1 base from V and 6 bases from J, with 9 bases between. This CDR3 has 14 residues. Germline loops: CDR1 SGHVS, CDR2 FNYEAQ. Here the CDR3 DNA reads TGTGCCAGCAGCTTAGTGGGGGGAGCCGGGGAGCTGTTTTTT. Translating it yields CASSLVGGAGELFF.

V is TRBV5-4 and J is TRBJ2-1; 10 bases are shared with TRBD2. V shed 4 bases, J shed 4 bases, and the junction held 8 bases outside the gene matches. Per germline, CDR1 SGHNT and CDR2 YYREEE (reference sequence). The CDR3 has 16 amino acids. CDR3 residues: CASSPTPGLAYNEQFF. Here the CDR3 DNA reads TGTGCCAGCAGCCCCACCCCGGGACTAGCGTACAATGAGCAGTTCTTC.

The V gene is TRBV6-6, the J gene TRBJ1-5; TRBD1 might be the D (5 bases). Germline values: CDR1 MNHNY, CDR2 SVGAGI (reference sequence). CDR3 length: 14 residues. V lost 3 bases and J 1 base, leaving 7 bases between the germline ends. In nucleotides, the CDR3 is TGTGCCAGCAGTTATGAGGGGAGCAATCAGCCCCAGCATTTT. Amino acid sequence: CASSYEGSNQPQHF.

A note on this clone: In the same sample, other DNA sequences code for this CDR3. The chain is built from TRBV5-1 and TRBJ1-1; 8 bases match TRBD1. V dropped 1 base and J dropped 5; count of bases not matched to a gene: 1. The CDR3 length is 13 residues. Germline loops: CDR1 SGHRS, CDR2 YFSETQ. This chain's CDR3 is CASSLTGGTEAFF. CDR3 bases: TGCGCCAGCAGCTTGACAGGGGGGACTGAAGCTTTCTTT. The whole variable domain, remainder taken from reference TRBV5-1 and TRBJ1-1, is KAGVTQTPRYLIKTRGQQVTLSCSPISGHRSVSWYQQTPGQGLQFLFEYFSETQRNKGNFPGRFSGRQFSNSRSEMNVSTLELGDSALYLCASSLTGGTEAFFGQGTRLTVV.

The chain links TRBV7-8 to TRBJ2-7; 9 nucleotides line up with TRBD2. Germline values: CDR1 SGHVS, CDR2 FQNEAQ. CDR3 length equals 13 residues. V trimming: 5 bases; J trimming: 7 bases; junction bases outside the gene matches: 6. DNA for the CDR3: TGTGCCAGCAGCCCCGGACTAGCGTTTGAGCAGTACTTC. As protein: CASSPGLAFEQYF.

This clone is a singleton in its sample. The chain couples TRBV4-1 to TRBJ2-7; 8 bases are shared with TRBD1. The CDR3 loop spans 14 amino acids. CDR1 and CDR2 from the germline V gene are MGHRA and YSYEKL. The ends lost 5 bases at V and 2 bases at J; junction bases unmatched: 5. For the CDR3, the DNA is TGCGCCAGCAGCGAGGACAGGGTCGCCTACGAGCAGTACTTC. The encoded protein is CASSEDRVAYEQYF.

Here the CDR3 reads CASSVEGLAGTEEDEQYF. In DNA, the CDR3 is TGTGCCAGCAGCGTAGAGGGGCTAGCGGGAACGGAGGAGGACGAGCAGTACTTC. The rearrangement joins TRBV9 to TRBJ2-7, with TRBD2 matching over 9 bases. V shed 0 bases and J 5 bases; nucleotides not matched to a gene: 15. Germline V gives CDR1 SGDLS, CDR2 YYNGEE. The CDR3 loop spans 18 amino acids.

This clone appeared once. The chain uses TRBV7-9 and TRBJ1-1; 11 bases match TRBD1. Per germline, CDR1 SEHNR and CDR2 FQNEAQ (reference sequence). J lost 3 bases, V lost 8 bases, and 2 bases had no gene match. This CDR3 spans 13 amino acids. This chain's CDR3 is CASGTGGHTEAFF. CDR3 DNA: TGTGCCAGCGGGACAGGGGGACACACTGAAGCTTTCTTT. Complete variable domain (other parts from reference TRBV7-9 and TRBJ1-1): DTGVSQNPRHKITKRGQNVTFRCDPISEHNRLYWYRQTLGQGPEFLTYFQNEAQLEKSRLLSDRFSAERPKGSFSTLEIQRTEQGDSAMYLCASGTGGHTEAFFGQGTRLTVV.

In regard to this clone: The same CDR3 arises from other DNA sequences in this sample as well. This chain links TRBV7-6 with TRBJ1-2; weak D call: TRBD1 (6 bases). Germline values: CDR1 SGHVS, CDR2 FNYEAQ. The length of the CDR3 is 12 residues. V shed 5 bases and J shed 8 bases, with 12 bases lying between them. The DNA for the CDR3 is TGTGCCAGCAGCCCGGGGGGCGGAGGCTACACCTTC. Residues: CASSPGGGGYTF.

The V and J genes are TRBV6-6 and TRBJ1-1, with D hard to call. Between the trimmed V and J ends, which lost 10 bases and 1 base, there was a span of 13 bases. Germline CDR1 and CDR2: MNHNY and SVGAGI (reference sequence). The CDR3 length is 13 residues. CDR3 nucleotide sequence: TGTGCCACCACCGACGCGGGGAACACTGAAGCTTTCTTT. This codes for CATTDAGNTEAFF.

The V gene is TRBV7-9, the J gene TRBJ2-7, with 8 bases matching TRBD1. The germline CDR1 and CDR2 sequences are SEHNR and FQNEAQ (reference sequence). The V segment lost 5 bases and the J segment 9 bases; nucleotides outside the gene matches: 18. This CDR3 is 16 amino acids long. In DNA, the CDR3 is TGTGCCAGCAGCCAAAGCAGGGGGCGCGGAGACCTACGGCAGTACTTC. It specifies CASSQSRGRGDLRQYF.

The J gene is TRBJ2-1, the V gene TRBV18; 12 nucleotides match TRBD1. The CDR3 loop spans 16 amino acids. V trimming: 1 base; J trimming: 7 bases; junction bases outside the gene matches: 5. CDR1 and CDR2 from the germline V gene are KGHSH and LQKENI. This CDR3 reads CASSPQGQGARNEQFF. DNA of the CDR3: TGTGCCAGCTCACCACAGGGACAGGGGGCGCGGAATGAGCAGTTCTTC.

The genes are TRBV7-9 and TRBJ2-7; D uncertain. Germline V gene lookup returns CDR1 SEHNR and CDR2 FQNEAQ (reference sequence). The CDR3 covers 13 residues. The V and J ends lost 2 bases and 4 bases respectively, with 9 bases between them. In DNA, the CDR3 is TGTGCCAGCAGCTTATTGGGGTCGTACGAGCAGTACTTC. Translating it yields CASSLLGSYEQYF.

DNA for the CDR3: TGTGCCAGCAGATACTCTGGGGACAGGGGAAACATTCAGTACTTC. Its translation is CASRYSGDRGNIQYF. The rearrangement links TRBV5-4 to TRBJ2-4; 10 positions agree with TRBD1. Trimming took 5 bases from V and 6 from J; bases not matched to a gene: 8. Germline CDR1 SGHNT, CDR2 YYREEE (reference sequence). CDR3 length equals 15 residues.

The V gene is TRBV12-5, the J gene TRBJ2-7; TRBD1 matches at 8 bases. Looked up from germline, CDR1 is LGHNT and CDR2 is FRNRAP. Trimming at V came to 0 bases and at J to 3 bases, leaving 4 bases not matched to a gene. The CDR3 is 15 amino acids. In DNA, the CDR3 is TGTGCTAGTGGTTTGGTCGGGACAGGCGGCTACGAGCAGTACTTC. This gives the protein CASGLVGTGGYEQYF.

This chain joins TRBV4-3 and TRBJ2-2; 9 bases are a match to TRBD2. This CDR3 region has 16 residues. CDR1 and CDR2 (germline): LGHNA, YSLEER. V shed 0 bases and J 3 bases; nucleotides not matched to a gene: 2. The CDR3 reads CASSQDLAGYTGELFF. DNA for the CDR3: TGCGCCAGCAGCCAAGACCTAGCGGGATACACCGGGGAGCTGTTTTTT.

The chain joins TRBV5-1 to TRBJ2-1; 7 bases map to TRBD2. J lost 5 bases, V lost 0 bases, and 8 bases had no gene match. Germline values: CDR1 SGHRS, CDR2 YFSETQ. The CDR3 runs 16 residues. The CDR3 DNA reads as TGCGCCAGCAGCTTGGGTTGGGCAGCGGGACACAATGAGCAGTTCTTC. Protein: CASSLGWAAGHNEQFF.

V is TRBV7-9 and J is TRBJ2-2, with no clear D. The germline CDR1 and CDR2 sequences are SEHNR and FQNEAQ (reference sequence). V gave up 3 bases and J gave up 4 bases, with 3 bases separating them. The CDR3 sequence is 12 residues long. In nucleotides, the CDR3 is TGTGCCAGCAGCTTTATCACCGGGGAGCTGTTTTTT. Translation: CASSFITGELFF.

Of note for this clone: This sample also contains other DNA sequences that code for the same CDR3. This chain links TRBV28 with TRBJ1-1, with D unclear. CDR3 size: 14 residues. Germline assignment: CDR1 MDHEN and CDR2 SYDVKM. V lost 2 bases to trimming and J lost 0 bases, with 7 bases between them. CDR3 DNA: TGTGCCAGCAGTTTAGGACGGTTGAACACTGAAGCTTTCTTT. As protein: CASSLGRLNTEAFF. Full variable domain (missing parts from reference TRBV28 and TRBJ1-1): DVKVTQSSRYLVKRTGEKVFLECVQDMDHENMFWYRQDPGLGLRLIYFSYDVKMKEKGDIPEGYSVSREKKERFSLILESASTNQTSMYLCASSLGRLNTEAFFGQGTRLTVV.

This clone appeared a single time. This rearrangement joins TRBV15 to TRBJ2-1; 12 bases match TRBD2. Germline V lookup: CDR1 LNHNV, CDR2 YYDKDF (reference sequence). V lost 1 base, J lost 7 bases, and 5 bases stayed unmatched. CDR3 length: 16 residues. The CDR3 reads CATSRGTSGVRNEQFF. DNA of the CDR3: TGTGCCACCAGCAGAGGGACTAGCGGGGTTCGGAATGAGCAGTTCTTC.

V is TRBV4-2 and J is TRBJ2-3; 11 nucleotides agree with TRBD2. CDR1 and CDR2 (germline): LGHNA, YNFKEQ. The CDR3 is made up of 16 amino acids. V trimming: 2 bases; J trimming: 4 bases; junction bases outside the gene matches: 5. CDR3: CASSQPLAGVADTQYF. The CDR3 DNA is TGTGCCAGCAGCCAACCACTAGCGGGGGTGGCAGATACGCAGTATTTT.

The J gene is TRBJ2-1, the V gene TRBV9, with 9 bases identical to TRBD2. V lost 2 bases, J lost 7 bases, and 7 bases stayed unmatched. Germline V gene lookup returns CDR1 SGDLS and CDR2 YYNGEE. The CDR3 covers 15 residues. In DNA, the CDR3 is TGTGCCAGCAGCGTTTATCTAGCGGGAAGGAATGAGCAGTTCTTC. Translation gives CASSVYLAGRNEQFF.

The V and J genes are TRBV5-6 and TRBJ2-3, with 7 bases identical to TRBD1. CDR1 and CDR2 from the germline V gene are SGHDT and YYEEEE. The trim removed 3 bases at V and 4 bases at J, leaving 5 bases unmatched. CDR3 size: 14 residues. CDR3 in amino acids: CASSYGDSPDTQYF. The DNA for the CDR3 is TGTGCCAGCAGCTACGGGGACAGCCCAGATACGCAGTATTTT.